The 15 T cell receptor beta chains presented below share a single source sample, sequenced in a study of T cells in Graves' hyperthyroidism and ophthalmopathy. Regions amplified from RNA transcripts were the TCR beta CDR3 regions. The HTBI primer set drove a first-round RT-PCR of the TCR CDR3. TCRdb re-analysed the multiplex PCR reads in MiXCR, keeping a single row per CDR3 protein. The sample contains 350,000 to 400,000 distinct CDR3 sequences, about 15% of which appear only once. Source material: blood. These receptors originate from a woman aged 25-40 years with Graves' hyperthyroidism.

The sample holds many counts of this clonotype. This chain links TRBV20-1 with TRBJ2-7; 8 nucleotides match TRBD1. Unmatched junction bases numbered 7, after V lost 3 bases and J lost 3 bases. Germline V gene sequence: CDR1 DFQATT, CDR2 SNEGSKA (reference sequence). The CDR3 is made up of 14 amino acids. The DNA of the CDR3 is TGCAGTGCTAGTAAGACAGGGGACCTCTACGAGCAGTACTTC. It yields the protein CSASKTGDLYEQYF.

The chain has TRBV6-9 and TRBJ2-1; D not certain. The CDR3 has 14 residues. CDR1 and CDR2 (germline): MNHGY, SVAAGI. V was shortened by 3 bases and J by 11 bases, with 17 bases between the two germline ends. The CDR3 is CASSYPNDWEQQFF. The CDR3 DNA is TGTGCCAGCAGTTACCCCAACGACTGGGAACAGCAGTTCTTC.

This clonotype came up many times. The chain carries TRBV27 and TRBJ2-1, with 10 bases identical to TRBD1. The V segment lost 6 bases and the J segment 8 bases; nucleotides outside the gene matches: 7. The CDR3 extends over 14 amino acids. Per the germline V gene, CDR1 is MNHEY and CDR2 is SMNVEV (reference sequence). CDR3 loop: CASRRQGAGDEQFF. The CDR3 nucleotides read TGTGCCAGCAGGCGACAGGGGGCTGGGGATGAGCAGTTCTTC.

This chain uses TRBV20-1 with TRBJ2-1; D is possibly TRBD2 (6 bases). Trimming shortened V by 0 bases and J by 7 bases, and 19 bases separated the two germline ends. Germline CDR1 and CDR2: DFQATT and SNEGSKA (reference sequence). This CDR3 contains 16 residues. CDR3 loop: CSARDFRTTGLNEQFF. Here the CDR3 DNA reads TGCAGTGCTAGAGACTTCCGGACTACGGGTCTAAATGAGCAGTTCTTC.

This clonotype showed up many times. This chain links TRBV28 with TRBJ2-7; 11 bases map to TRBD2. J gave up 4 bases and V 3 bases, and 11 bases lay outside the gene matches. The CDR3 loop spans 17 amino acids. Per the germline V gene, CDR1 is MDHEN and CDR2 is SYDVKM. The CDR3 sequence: CASSLGGLTSGIYEQYF. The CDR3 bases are TGTGCCAGCAGTTTGGGTGGCCTGACTAGCGGGATTTACGAGCAGTACTTC. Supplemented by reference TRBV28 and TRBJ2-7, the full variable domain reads DVKVTQSSRYLVKRTGEKVFLECVQDMDHENMFWYRQDPGLGLRLIYFSYDVKMKEKGDIPEGYSVSREKKERFSLILESASTNQTSMYLCASSLGGLTSGIYEQYFGPGTRLTVT.

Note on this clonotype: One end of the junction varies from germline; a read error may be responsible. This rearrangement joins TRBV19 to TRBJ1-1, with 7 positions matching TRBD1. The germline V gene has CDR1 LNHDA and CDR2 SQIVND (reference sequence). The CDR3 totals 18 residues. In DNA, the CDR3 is TGTGCCAGTGGTATAGAGGGAGGGGGCGGTTGGAGGAACACTGAAGCTTTCTTT. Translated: CASGIEGGGGWRNTEAFF.

The CDR3 DNA sequence: TGTGCCAGCAGTGAACAGGGGACAGGGTCAGAGTTGAAGTATTTT. Its translation is CASSEQGTGSELKYF. The rearrangement joins TRBV6-1 to TRBJ1-3, with 9 bases identical to TRBD1. The CDR3 is 15 amino acids. Losses at the gene ends were 2 bases for V and 16 bases for J; bases not matched to a gene: 15. From germline, CDR1 is MNHNS and CDR2 SASEGT.

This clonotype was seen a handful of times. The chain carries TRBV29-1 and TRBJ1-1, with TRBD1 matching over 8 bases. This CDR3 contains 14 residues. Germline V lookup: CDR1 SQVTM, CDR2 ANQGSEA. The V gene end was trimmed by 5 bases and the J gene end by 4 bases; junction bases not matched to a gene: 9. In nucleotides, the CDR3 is TGCAGCGTTAAGACAGGGGTCGGCGGCACTGAAGCTTTCTTT. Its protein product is CSVKTGVGGTEAFF.

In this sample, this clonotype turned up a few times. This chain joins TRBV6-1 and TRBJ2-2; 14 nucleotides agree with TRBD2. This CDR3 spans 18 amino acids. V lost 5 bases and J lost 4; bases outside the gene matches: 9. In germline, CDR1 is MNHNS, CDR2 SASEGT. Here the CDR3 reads CASSSTSGRAAATGELFF. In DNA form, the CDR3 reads TGTGCCAGCAGTTCGACTAGCGGGAGGGCCGCCGCCACCGGGGAGCTGTTTTTT.

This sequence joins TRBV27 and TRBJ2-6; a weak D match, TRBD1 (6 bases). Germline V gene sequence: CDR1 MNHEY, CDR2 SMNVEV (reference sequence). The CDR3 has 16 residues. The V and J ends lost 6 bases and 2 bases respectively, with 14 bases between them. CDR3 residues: CASRPTRQAGANVLTF. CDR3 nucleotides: TGTGCCAGCAGACCAACAAGACAGGCTGGGGCCAACGTCCTGACTTTC.

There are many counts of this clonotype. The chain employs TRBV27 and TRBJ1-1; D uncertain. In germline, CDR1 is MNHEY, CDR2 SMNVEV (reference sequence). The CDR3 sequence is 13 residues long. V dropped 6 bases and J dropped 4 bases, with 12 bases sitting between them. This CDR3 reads CASSLRGGTEAFF. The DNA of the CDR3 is TGTGCCAGCAGCTTAAGAGGCGGCACTGAAGCTTTCTTT.

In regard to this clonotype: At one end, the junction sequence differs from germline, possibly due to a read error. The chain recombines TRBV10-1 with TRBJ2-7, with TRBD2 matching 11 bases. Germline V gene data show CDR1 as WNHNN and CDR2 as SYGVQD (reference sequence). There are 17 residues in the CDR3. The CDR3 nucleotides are TGCGCCAGCAGCGAGTCGCTAGCGGGAGGACCCTCCTACGAGCAGTACTTC. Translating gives CASSESLAGGPSYEQYF.

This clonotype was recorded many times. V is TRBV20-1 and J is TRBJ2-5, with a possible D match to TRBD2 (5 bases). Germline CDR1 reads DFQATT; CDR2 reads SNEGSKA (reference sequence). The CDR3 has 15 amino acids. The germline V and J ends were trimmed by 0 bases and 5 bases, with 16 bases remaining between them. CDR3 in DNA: TGCAGTGCTAGAGATCCGCCGGGGTTGCGGGAGACCCAGTACTTC. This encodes CSARDPPGLRETQYF.

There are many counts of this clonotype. This CDR3 reads CASSLLDPGQNTEAFF. The DNA for the CDR3 is TGTGCCAGCAGTCTATTGGACCCGGGACAGAACACTGAAGCTTTCTTT. The chain recombines TRBV28 with TRBJ1-1; D is perhaps TRBD1 (6 bases). The V end was cut by 5 bases, the J end by 1 base, with 17 bases between. This CDR3 has 16 residues. Germline CDR1 MDHEN, CDR2 SYDVKM.

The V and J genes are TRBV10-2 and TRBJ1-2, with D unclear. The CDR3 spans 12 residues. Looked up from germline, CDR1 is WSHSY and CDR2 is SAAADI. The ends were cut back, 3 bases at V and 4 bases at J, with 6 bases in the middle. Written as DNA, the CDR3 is TGCGCCAGCAGTGACCAGTTCTATGGCTACACCTTC. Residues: CASSDQFYGYTF.